Presented here are 23 T cell receptor beta chains from one specimen sequenced in a study of OX40 agonist ivuxolimab in advanced cancers. Method: immunoSEQ multiplex PCR; TCRdb's copy keeps in-frame clones and lacks some. This sample has tens of thousands of clones; approximately 90% occur once, and the top ten carry approximately 3%. The material was CD4+ or CD8+ T cells sorted from blood, obtained in a trial of the OX40 agonist ivuxolimab. The receptors here all came from an adult with an advanced solid tumor such as melanoma, head and neck, liver or kidney cancer.

This clone appeared once. The gene calls are TRBV30 and TRBJ1-2; 7 nucleotides line up with TRBD1. The germline V gene encodes CDR1 GTSNPN and CDR2 SVGIG (reference sequence). This CDR3 is 16 amino acids long. Germline trimming cut 3 bases from V and 1 base from J; bases unmatched to any gene: 11. CDR3: CAWRPGGAGGNYGYTF. CDR3 DNA: TGTGCCTGGAGGCCTGGCGGGGCAGGGGGTAACTATGGCTACACCTTC.

CDR3 nucleotide sequence: TGTGCCAGCAGAAATTCAGAGAGGTCACCCCTCCACTTT. This encodes CASRNSERSPLHF. This rearrangement joins TRBV6-5 to TRBJ1-6; D not certain. Germline V gene data show CDR1 as MNHEY and CDR2 as SVGAGI. The V and J ends lost 6 bases and 10 bases respectively, with 13 bases between them. The CDR3 covers 13 residues.

The rearrangement links TRBV5-5 to TRBJ1-4; tentatively, D is TRBD1 (5 bases). V was cut by 4 bases and J by 8 bases, with 18 bases left in between. The CDR3 totals 15 residues. Germline V lookup: CDR1 SGHKS, CDR2 YYEKEE (reference sequence). CDR3 DNA: TGTGCCAGCAGCCCCCAACTGACCGGGGGGGAAAAACTGTTTTTT. Protein sequence: CASSPQLTGGEKLFF.

This clone was observed a single time. The chain carries TRBV5-1 and TRBJ2-7, with D perhaps matching TRBD1 or TRBD2 (5 bases each). The V end was cut by 2 bases, the J end by 3 bases, with 15 bases between. From germline, CDR1 is SGHRS and CDR2 YFSETQ. CDR3 length equals 15 residues. This CDR3 is CASSFGGDQRYEQYF. The DNA for the CDR3 is TGCGCCAGCAGCTTTGGTGGGGACCAGCGCTACGAGCAGTACTTC.

This rearrangement joins TRBV6-1 to TRBJ1-3, with 9 positions matching TRBD1. V shed 1 base and J 4 bases; nucleotides not matched to a gene: 8. The CDR3 is 17 amino acids. CDR1 MNHNS and CDR2 SASEGT come from the germline V gene. The CDR3 protein is CASSEVTPGQGGNTIYF. The DNA of the CDR3 is TGTGCCAGCAGTGAAGTAACTCCGGGACAGGGAGGAAACACCATATATTTT.

The J gene is TRBJ1-1, the V gene TRBV5-4; unclear D gene. Germline CDR1 reads SGHNT; CDR2 reads YYREEE (reference sequence). V lost 1 base and J 8 bases, leaving 12 bases between the germline ends. The length of the CDR3 is 13 residues. The CDR3 nucleotides are TGTGCCAGCAGCTTGTACGGGGTCTCCGAAGCTTTCTTT. Residues: CASSLYGVSEAFF.

The chain links TRBV2 to TRBJ2-3; a weak D match, TRBD2 (5 bases). CDR1 is SNHLY and CDR2 is FYNNEI in the germline V gene. This CDR3 region has 16 residues. The V gene lost 0 bases and the J gene lost 4 bases, with 14 bases spanning the gap. The CDR3 nucleotides read TGTGCCAGCAGTGAAGCTTCGGGGAAGGTCGCAGATACGCAGTATTTT. This translates into CASSEASGKVADTQYF.

The chain uses TRBV2 and TRBJ2-2; 8 bases align to TRBD1. The V and J ends lost 8 bases and 7 bases, in that order; junction bases with no gene match: 9. The CDR3 loop spans 14 amino acids. Germline V gives CDR1 SNHLY, CDR2 FYNNEI. The CDR3 loop reads CASFRTGNSGELFF. CDR3 nucleotides: TGTGCCAGCTTTAGGACAGGGAATAGCGGGGAGCTGTTTTTT. The variable domain in full, with the rest retrieved from reference TRBV2 and TRBJ2-2, is EPEVTQTPSHQVTQMGQEVILRCVPISNHLYFYWYRQILGQKVEFLVSFYNNEISEKSEIFDDQFSVERPDGSNFTLKIRSTKLEDSAMYFCASFRTGNSGELFFGEGSRLTVL.

The chain couples TRBV6-5 to TRBJ2-1; TRBD1 matches at 8 bases. J was trimmed by 10 bases and V by 6 bases; bases with no gene match: 5. The CDR3 is 12 residues long. Germline V gene data show CDR1 as MNHEY and CDR2 as SVGAGI. CDR3 nucleotide sequence: TGTGCCAGCAGGACGGACAGGGCGGAGCAGTTCTTC. This translates into CASRTDRAEQFF.

The chain links TRBV5-1 to TRBJ2-7; 8 nucleotides agree with TRBD1. The V and J ends lost 0 bases and 0 bases, in that order; junction bases with no gene match: 5. Germline lookup yields CDR1 SGHRS and CDR2 YFSETQ. The CDR3 sequence is 16 residues long. The CDR3 protein is CASSLGAGQASYEQYF. CDR3 sequence (DNA): TGCGCCAGCAGCTTGGGGGCGGGACAGGCCTCCTACGAGCAGTACTTC.

This sequence joins TRBV5-6 and TRBJ1-1; 7 bases align to TRBD1. V trimming: 5 bases; J trimming: 11 bases; junction bases outside the gene matches: 12. The CDR3 is made up of 13 amino acids. CDR1 and CDR2 (germline): SGHDT, YYEEEE. CDR3 amino acids: CASSSGQEVYAFF. In DNA form, the CDR3 reads TGTGCCAGCAGTTCCGGACAGGAGGTTTACGCTTTCTTT.

This sequence joins TRBV6-1 and TRBJ2-7; TRBD2 agrees at 12 bases. This CDR3 comprises 14 residues. Per germline, CDR1 MNHNS and CDR2 SASEGT. V lost 4 bases to trimming and J lost 4 bases; unmatched junction nucleotides: 2. CDR3 sequence reads: CASSGTSGIYEQYF. In DNA, the CDR3 is TGTGCCAGCAGTGGGACTAGCGGGATTTACGAGCAGTACTTC.

The chain couples TRBV21-1 to TRBJ2-6; TRBD1, the table's D call, was not compared with the DNA. TRBV21-1 represents a pseudogene. The CDR3 covers 18 residues. In DNA form, the CDR3 reads TGTGCCAGCAGCACGGACAGGAGAATTTGCTCTGGGGCCAACGTCCTGACTTTC. It encodes CASSTDRRICSGANVLTF.

The V and J genes are TRBV28 and TRBJ1-3; 9 positions agree with TRBD1. The CDR3 spans 17 residues. CDR1 and CDR2 (germline): MDHEN, SYDVKM. Trimming at V came to 5 bases and at J to 0 bases, leaving 8 bases not matched to a gene. The CDR3 bases are TGTGCCAGCAGTCCAGGACAGGGGATGAGCTCTGGAAACACCATATATTTT. This translates into CASSPGQGMSSGNTIYF.

CDR3 nucleotide sequence: TGTGCCACCACAGGGAGGATCCGGGGGGAGCTGTTTTTT. This sequence encodes CATTGRIRGELFF. The chain carries TRBV6-1 and TRBJ2-2; D may be TRBD1 or TRBD2 (6 bases each). The V gene's germline CDR1 is MNHNS and CDR2 SASEGT. This CDR3 comprises 13 residues. With 10 bases removed from V and 8 bases from J, the gap between germline ends came to 17 bases.

Notes on this clone: One junction end disagrees with the germline gene, perhaps due to a read error. The V and J genes are TRBV6-6 and TRBJ1-4; the match to TRBD1 covers 7 bases. Looked up from germline, CDR1 is MNHNY and CDR2 is SVGAGI (reference sequence). The CDR3 loop spans 11 amino acids. In nucleotides, the CDR3 is TGTGCCAGCAGTTCCTCTGGACAGGCGGATTTT. Translation gives CASSSSGQADF.

This chain links TRBV6-6 with TRBJ1-4; D unclear. This CDR3 region has 15 residues. CDR1 and CDR2 (germline): MNHNY, SVGAGI (reference sequence). V was shortened by 7 bases and J by 0 bases, with 12 bases between the two germline ends. The CDR3: CASTRLAATNEKLFF. DNA of the CDR3: TGTGCCAGCACTCGTTTGGCCGCAACTAATGAAAAACTGTTTTTT.

This clone came up once. The chain links TRBV5-1 to TRBJ2-3; D possibly matches TRBD1 or TRBD2 (5 bases each). The germline CDR1 and CDR2 sequences are SGHRS and YFSETQ. The CDR3 consists of 16 residues. V was clipped by 1 base and J by 0 bases, with 12 bases between them. This CDR3 reads CASSLYGATSTDTQYF. CDR3 nucleotide sequence: TGCGCCAGCAGCTTGTACGGGGCAACAAGCACAGATACGCAGTATTTT.

Here the CDR3 reads CASSLGKNTEAFF. CDR3 DNA: TGCGCCAGCAGCTTGGGGAAGAACACTGAAGCTTTCTTT. The genes are TRBV5-1 and TRBJ1-1; D is unclear. V gave up 0 bases and J gave up 1 base, with 4 bases separating them. The CDR3 runs to 13 residues. Germline CDR1 is SGHRS and CDR2 is YFSETQ.

This rearrangement joins TRBV18 to TRBJ2-1; D is undetermined. Germline V gene data show CDR1 as KGHSH and CDR2 as LQKENI. Trimming pared 3 bases from V and 7 bases from J, leaving 10 bases between. CDR3 size: 13 residues. The CDR3 sequence: CASSPPSKNEQFF. The CDR3 nucleotides read TGTGCCAGCTCACCCCCTTCGAAGAATGAGCAGTTCTTC.

The gene calls are TRBV28 and TRBJ1-1; D gene uncertain. Trimming removed 7 bases at V and 4 bases at J, with 13 bases between. Looked up from germline, CDR1 is MDHEN and CDR2 is SYDVKM. This CDR3 is 13 amino acids long. The DNA of the CDR3 is TGTGCCAGCACTTCTTGGAGCCGCACTGAAGCTTTCTTT. Protein: CASTSWSRTEAFF.

The rearrangement uses TRBV18 and TRBJ1-3, with TRBD1 as a possible D gene (5 bases). The CDR3 totals 14 residues. The germline V gene has CDR1 KGHSH and CDR2 LQKENI. Deletions cut 3 bases from V and 0 bases from J, with 6 bases between. In DNA form, the CDR3 reads TGTGCCAGCTCACCGGGACTCTCTGGAAACACCATATATTTT. The encoded protein is CASSPGLSGNTIYF.

This clone was counted a single time. The J gene is TRBJ2-1, the V gene TRBV30; 10 bases are a match to TRBD2. V trimming: 1 base; J trimming: 4 bases; junction bases outside the gene matches: 1. The germline V gene encodes CDR1 GTSNPN and CDR2 SVGIG (reference sequence). The length of the CDR3 is 14 residues. The CDR3: CAWSGAGGYNEQFF. CDR3 in DNA: TGTGCCTGGAGTGGAGCGGGAGGGTACAATGAGCAGTTCTTC.